The 23 T cell receptor beta chains below come from one sample, sequenced in a study of molecular identifiers for immune sequencing clone quantification listed by TCRdb under 2018. The receptor library was made with PCR. The sequencer was an Illumina HiSeq 4000. TCRdb's own reprocessing of the public reads used fastp at Q25 and MiXCR and kept productive beta chains. Rows merge per CDR3 protein into single entries with the most common DNA and genes. Counted in this sample were about 640,000 distinct CDR3 sequences; roughly 21% of them appeared once. The top ten clonotypes cover 0.7% to 1% of the sample. The sample was naive CD8+ T cells from blood, with Jurkat cell RNA spiked in. According to the study, the label for this sample's cell subset or site signals: FACS-sorted CD8+CD4-CCR7+CD45RA+ naive T cells. Source of these receptors: a human donor in good health. Some libraries in this study had Jurkat cell RNA spiked in.

As to this clonotype: Being one base from a much bigger clone, this may be a read error. The rearrangement joins TRBV7-6 to TRBJ2-3; TRBD1 matches at 8 bases. Per the germline V gene, CDR1 is SGHVS and CDR2 is FNYEAQ. The CDR3 contains 15 residues. As DNA, the CDR3 is TGTGCCAGCAGCTTTGGCCAGGGGGCGTCAGATGCGCAGTATTTT. This sequence encodes CASSFGQGASDAQYF.

J is TRBJ1-1 and V is TRBV9, with 8 bases matching TRBD1. CDR3 length: 17 residues. Germline V gene sequence: CDR1 SGDLS, CDR2 YYNGEE. V trimming: 4 bases; J trimming: 0 bases; junction bases outside the gene matches: 11. The CDR3 DNA sequence: TGTGCCAGCAGCCCCGGGACAGGACTCGTCATGAACACTGAAGCTTTCTTT. This translates into CASSPGTGLVMNTEAFF.

The table lists this clonotype with many counts. J is TRBJ2-2 and V is TRBV7-2; D is unresolved. Germline CDR1 reads SGHTA; CDR2 reads FQGNSA. Trimming cost V 5 bases and J 4 bases, with 23 bases left between them. This CDR3 contains 18 residues. CDR3 amino acids: CASSPQPARHIGTGELFF. CDR3 DNA: TGTGCCAGCAGCCCACAACCCGCGCGTCACATCGGCACCGGGGAGCTGTTTTTT.

This clonotype was seen ten or more times. V is TRBV30 and J is TRBJ1-3, with TRBD1 matching 7 bases. CDR1 and CDR2 (germline): GTSNPN, SVGIG (reference sequence). The CDR3 covers 14 residues. V trimming: 4 bases; J trimming: 2 bases; junction bases outside the gene matches: 5. The CDR3 is CAWTTGVAGNTIYF. Written as DNA, the CDR3 is TGTGCCTGGACCACAGGGGTAGCTGGAAACACCATATATTTT.

V gene TRBV27 combines with J gene TRBJ2-7; a weak D match, TRBD1 (5 bases). Trimming cost V 10 bases and J 0 bases, with 13 bases left between them. Looked up from germline, CDR1 is MNHEY and CDR2 is SMNVEV (reference sequence). The CDR3 covers 13 residues. The CDR3 loop reads CATSPGISYEQYF. The CDR3 DNA reads as TGTGCCACCTCTCCAGGGATCTCCTACGAGCAGTACTTC.

The chain employs TRBV6-5 and TRBJ2-1, with 8 bases aligning to TRBD2. CDR3 size: 15 residues. Germline assignment: CDR1 MNHEY and CDR2 SVGAGI. V shed 2 bases and J 4 bases; nucleotides not matched to a gene: 4. This CDR3 is CASSYGAGEYNEQFF. The CDR3 DNA reads as TGTGCCAGCAGTTACGGAGCGGGGGAGTACAATGAGCAGTTCTTC.

This chain uses TRBV6-2 or TRBV6-3 with TRBJ2-7; D is unclear. V was trimmed by 0 bases and J by 7 bases, leaving 13 bases between them. Germline assignment: CDR1 MNHEY and CDR2 SVGEGT. The CDR3 covers 14 residues. Here the CDR3 DNA reads TGTGCCAGCAGTTACTCGATCGCCCTAAATGAGCAGTACTTC. Protein product: CASSYSIALNEQYF.

In this sample, this clonotype turned up a few times. This rearrangement joins TRBV12-3 or TRBV12-4 to TRBJ2-2; TRBD1 aligns across 10 bases. This CDR3 is 16 amino acids long. Losses at the gene ends were 6 bases for V and 4 bases for J; bases not matched to a gene: 8. As DNA, the CDR3 is TGTGCCAGCAGCGTAGACAGGGGGCTTAGCACCGGGGAGCTGTTTTTT. Protein sequence: CASSVDRGLSTGELFF.

This clonotype has a handful of counts. This chain uses TRBV7-9 with TRBJ2-1; 11 nucleotides match TRBD2. J lost 3 bases, V lost 5 bases, and 6 bases had no gene match. This CDR3 is built from 16 residues. Germline CDR1 SEHNR, CDR2 FQNEAQ (reference sequence). CDR3 loop: CASSQKTSGIYNEQFF. The CDR3 coding sequence is TGTGCCAGCAGCCAAAAGACTAGCGGGATCTACAATGAGCAGTTCTTC.

This clonotype turned up a few times. The genes are TRBV27 and TRBJ1-4; a weak D match, TRBD1 (5 bases). V was clipped by 6 bases and J by 5 bases, with 19 bases between them. Germline V CDR1 and CDR2: MNHEY, SMNVEV (reference sequence). The length of the CDR3 is 16 residues. The CDR3: CASRFTTGTRNEKLFF. For the CDR3, the DNA is TGTGCCAGCAGATTTACTACCGGGACGCGAAATGAAAAACTGTTTTTT. The variable domain in full, with the rest retrieved from reference TRBV27 and TRBJ1-4, is EAQVTQNPRYLITVTGKKLTVTCSQNMNHEYMSWYRQDPGLGLRQIYYSMNVEVTDKGDVPEGYKVSRKEKRNFPLILESPSPNQTSLYFCASRFTTGTRNEKLFFGSGTQLSVL.

This clonotype was found many times. V usage is TRBV6-5 and J usage is TRBJ2-2; the match to TRBD2 covers 7 bases. This CDR3 spans 14 amino acids. In germline, CDR1 is MNHEY, CDR2 SVGAGI. Trimming cost V 3 bases and J 6 bases; bases outside gene matches: 4. The CDR3 sequence: CASSYRRESGELFF. The CDR3 bases are TGTGCCAGCAGTTATCGGCGGGAGTCCGGGGAGCTGTTTTTT.

This clonotype has a handful of counts. This chain joins TRBV11-3 and TRBJ2-2; 7 positions match TRBD1. CDR1 SGHNT and CDR2 YENEEA come from the germline V gene. With 1 base clipped from V and 3 bases from J, the junction kept 8 bases outside the gene matches. The CDR3 spans 17 residues. CDR3 sequence (DNA): TGTGCCAGCAGCTTAGCAGGGGGATTGCAGGACACCGGGGAGCTGTTTTTT. As protein: CASSLAGGLQDTGELFF.

This clonotype has ten or more counts. The chain combines TRBV11-3 with TRBJ2-7; 7 positions agree with TRBD1. The CDR3 is 13 amino acids. The junction had 6 bases not matched to a gene; V was cut back by 5 bases and J by 5 bases. Germline V lookup: CDR1 SGHNT, CDR2 YENEEA. The DNA of the CDR3 is TGTGCCAGCAGCCCCTGGACAGGAGACGAGCAGTACTTC. This encodes CASSPWTGDEQYF.

This clonotype was found many times. The chain couples TRBV27 to TRBJ2-2; D is unresolved. V was clipped by 7 bases and J by 1 base, with 16 bases between them. The germline CDR1 and CDR2 sequences are MNHEY and SMNVEV (reference sequence). The CDR3 is 16 residues long. For the CDR3, the DNA is TGTGCCAGCACCACCCCTGACGTGGGGAACACCGGGGAGCTGTTTTTT. It translates to CASTTPDVGNTGELFF.

This clonotype was observed at least ten times. V and J are TRBV5-6 and TRBJ2-3, with D tentatively TRBD2 (6 bases). Trimming pared 4 bases from V and 1 base from J, leaving 16 bases between. Germline-derived CDR1 and CDR2 are SGHDT and YYEEEE. The CDR3 has 16 residues. The CDR3 DNA follows: TGTGCCAGCAGCCCCGTTTTGGGACTTGGCACAGATACGCAGTATTTT. This translates into CASSPVLGLGTDTQYF.

This clonotype occurred a few times. This chain connects TRBV7-9 to TRBJ2-4; D remains ambiguous. The V gene's germline CDR1 is SEHNR and CDR2 FQNEAQ (reference sequence). With 5 bases removed from V and 3 bases from J, the gap between germline ends came to 8 bases. The CDR3 is made up of 13 amino acids. The CDR3 sequence: CASSPESKNIQYF. The CDR3 DNA follows: TGTGCCAGCAGCCCCGAGAGCAAAAACATTCAGTACTTC.

As regards this clonotype: A read error is possible here, since a much larger clone lies one base away. CDR3 region: CSANDRGRMINAYGQYF. CDR3 DNA: TGCAGTGCTAATGACAGGGGCAGAATGATTAATGCCTACGGGCAGTACTTC. The chain is built from TRBV20-1 and TRBJ2-7; 8 bases are a match to TRBD1. The CDR3 consists of 17 residues. The germline CDR1 and CDR2 sequences are DFQATT and SNEGSKA (reference sequence).

This clonotype turned up a few times. The chain joins TRBV7-9 to TRBJ2-1, with 7 bases aligning to TRBD2. This CDR3 contains 14 residues. Looked up from germline, CDR1 is SEHNR and CDR2 is FQNEAQ (reference sequence). V lost 5 bases to trimming and J lost 3 bases; unmatched junction nucleotides: 4. This chain's CDR3 is CASSPERGYNEQFF. The DNA for the CDR3 is TGTGCCAGCAGCCCGGAGCGGGGCTACAATGAGCAGTTCTTC.

This clonotype has more than one count but fewer than ten. A much larger clone lies a single base off, so this may be a read error. The rearrangement links TRBV19 to TRBJ2-3; tentatively, D is TRBD1 (6 bases). The CDR3 contains 14 residues. Looked up from germline, CDR1 is LNHDA and CDR2 is SQIVND (reference sequence). Trimming removed 2 bases from V and 4 bases from J, with 10 bases in between. The CDR3, as DNA: TGTGCCAGTAGTATAAGACAGGAATCAGATACGCAGTATTTT. It codes for CASSIRQESDTQYF.

This clonotype was detected ten times or more. The chain joins TRBV29-1 to TRBJ2-7, with D possibly TRBD2 on 5 matching bases. The CDR3 contains 13 residues. Germline CDR1 and CDR2: SQVTM and ANQGSEA. V was trimmed by 7 bases and J by 1 base, leaving 14 bases between them. Written as DNA, the CDR3 is TGCAGCGACCTCAAGCTAGCATCCTACGAGCAGTACTTC. Protein sequence: CSDLKLASYEQYF.

This clonotype has ten or more counts. This chain links TRBV6-2 or TRBV6-3 with TRBJ1-5; 10 positions match TRBD1. V lost 5 bases to trimming and J lost 7 bases; unmatched junction nucleotides: 5. Per the germline V gene, CDR1 is MNHEY and CDR2 is SVGEGT. The CDR3 is made up of 14 amino acids. CDR3 bases: TGTGCCAGCAGTGGGGGACAGGGGAGGCAGCCCCAGCATTTT. Its translation: CASSGGQGRQPQHF.

On this clonotype: It may be a read error: a sequence one base away is much more abundant. CDR3 in DNA: TGTGCCAGCAGCTTACCAGGGGGGCACTACAAGCAGTACTTC. It codes for CASSLPGGHYKQYF. The rearrangement uses TRBV7-2 and TRBJ2-7; D might be TRBD1 (7 bases). Germline V gives CDR1 SGHTA, CDR2 FQGNSA. The CDR3 length is 14 residues.

The chain employs TRBV15 and TRBJ2-7; no reliable D call. Germline CDR1 is LNHNV and CDR2 is YYDKDF (reference sequence). With 0 bases removed from V and 3 bases from J, the gap between germline ends came to 12 bases. The length of the CDR3 is 15 residues. The CDR3 is CATSRDLAASYEQYF. CDR3 in DNA: TGTGCCACCAGCAGAGATTTGGCAGCCAGCTACGAGCAGTACTTC.